The sample holds many counts of the clone carrying this TCR beta chain. Preparation of the TCRbeta library involved a method that used unique molecular identifiers. TCRdb reprocessed the PCR reads via MiXCR and lists one record per CDR3 protein. The data contain some 400,000 distinct CDR3 sequences, about 20% of them singletons. The data are from a study of T-cell reconstitution after alpha-beta-depleted transplantation in children. This CDR3 comprises 13 residues. V gave up 3 bases and J gave up 7 bases, with 12 bases separating them. Germline CDR1 is SQVTM and CDR2 is ANQGSEA. This receptor was obtained from a human donor who donated a stem cell graft to a child with acute myeloid leukemia. The V and J genes are TRBV29-1 and TRBJ2-2; D gene unclear. The input for sequencing was PBMCs from the stem cell graft donor, taken from the stem cell graft. CDR3 loop: CSVDEKGIGELFF. The CDR3 region has the DNA TGCAGCGTTGACGAGAAGGGCATCGGGGAGCTGTTTTTT.